This TCR beta chain was sequenced in a study of cytomegalovirus exposure and HLA in healthy donors. Study-wide findings and caveats: The study labeled 180 or so TCR beta chains cytomegalovirus-associated. A later analysis linked some 17,000 TCR beta sequences to HLA alleles at 0.05 false discovery rate.

Primers: 60 Vbeta forward and 13 Jbeta reverse. Libraries were prepared by immunoSEQ multiplex PCR; TCRdb keeps only in-frame clonotypes and omits some of them. This repertoire shows 170,000 or so clones, under 85% found once; its top ten account for 1.5% to 2%. CDR3 length: 16 residues. Trimming took 0 bases from V and 1 from J; bases not matched to a gene: 6. The germline CDR1 and CDR2 sequences are KGHSH and LQKENI. Comment on this clone: Its antigen is as yet unknown.

The chain uses TRBV18 and TRBJ2-7; 7 bases fit TRBD2. This TCR derives from a young woman in good health and CMV-seronegative. The sequenced sample consisted of PBMCs. The CDR3 spells CASSPPGREVSYEQYF. The CDR3, as DNA: TGTGCCAGCTCACCACCTGGGAGGGAGGTGTCCTACGAGCAGTACTTC.